A single TCR beta chain is shown here with its context. What it binds is not known. The data belong to a study of response to subunit inactivated influenza vaccine. The CDR3 is 15 residues long. Trimming removed 8 bases at V and 5 bases at J, with 23 bases between. CDR1 and CDR2 (germline): DFQATT, SNEGSKA (reference sequence). TCRdb ran MiXCR on the RT-PCR reads and lists one entry per CDR3 protein. This repertoire shows around 710,000 distinct CDR3 sequences, 14% found once; its top ten account for 5.5% to 7%. Study-level points and caveats: Every seasonal influenza vaccination brings in few new T cells, the authors suggested.

The receptor comes from a man in his fifties who received an inactivated influenza vaccine. The material was PBMCs from blood, obtained about 14 days before vaccination. The genes are TRBV20-1 and TRBJ2-3, with a weak D call TRBD1 (6 bases). As DNA, the CDR3 is TGCAGTACGGGGACCCACAGGGAGCAGTTAGATACGCAGTATTTT. The encoded protein is CSTGTHREQLDTQYF.